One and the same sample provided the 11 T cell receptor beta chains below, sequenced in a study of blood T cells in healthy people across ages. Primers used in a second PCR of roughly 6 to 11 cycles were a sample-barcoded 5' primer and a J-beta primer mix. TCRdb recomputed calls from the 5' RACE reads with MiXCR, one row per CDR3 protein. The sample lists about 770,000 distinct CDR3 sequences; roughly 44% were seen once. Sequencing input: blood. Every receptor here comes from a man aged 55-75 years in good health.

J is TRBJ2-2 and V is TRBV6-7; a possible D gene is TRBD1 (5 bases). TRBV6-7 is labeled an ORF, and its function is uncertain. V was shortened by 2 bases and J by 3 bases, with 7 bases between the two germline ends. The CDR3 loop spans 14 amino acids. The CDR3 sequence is CASSYLGHTGELFF. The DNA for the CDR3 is TGTGCCAGCAGTTACCTGGGGCACACCGGGGAGCTGTTTTTT.

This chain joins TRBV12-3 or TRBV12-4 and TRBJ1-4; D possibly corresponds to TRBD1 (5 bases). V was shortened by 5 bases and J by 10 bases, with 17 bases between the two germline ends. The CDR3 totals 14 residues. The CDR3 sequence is CASSPRQSRGKLFF. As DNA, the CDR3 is TGTGCCAGCAGTCCGCGACAGTCGAGGGGAAAACTGTTTTTT.

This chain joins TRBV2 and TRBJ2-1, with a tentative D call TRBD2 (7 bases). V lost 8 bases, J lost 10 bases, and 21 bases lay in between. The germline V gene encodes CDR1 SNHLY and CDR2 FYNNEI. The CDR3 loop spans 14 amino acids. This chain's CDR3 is CASSRGGGSDEQFF. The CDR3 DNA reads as TGTGCCAGCTCCAGGGGCGGGGGCTCCGACGAGCAGTTCTTC.

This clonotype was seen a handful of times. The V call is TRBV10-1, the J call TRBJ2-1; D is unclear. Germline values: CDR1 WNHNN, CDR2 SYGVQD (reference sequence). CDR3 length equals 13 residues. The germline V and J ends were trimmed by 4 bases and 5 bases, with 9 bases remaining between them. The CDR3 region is CASSGLRDNEQFF. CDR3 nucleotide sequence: TGCGCCAGCAGTGGGCTAAGGGACAATGAGCAGTTCTTC.

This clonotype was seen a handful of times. DNA of the CDR3: TGTGCCAGCAGCGTAGCAAGCGGGGGGGTAGGTGAGCAGTTCTTC. Protein sequence: CASSVASGGVGEQFF. The chain links TRBV9 to TRBJ2-1; 10 nucleotides align to TRBD2. This CDR3 contains 15 residues. Germline lookup yields CDR1 SGDLS and CDR2 YYNGEE. V shed 0 bases and J 9 bases; nucleotides not matched to a gene: 6.

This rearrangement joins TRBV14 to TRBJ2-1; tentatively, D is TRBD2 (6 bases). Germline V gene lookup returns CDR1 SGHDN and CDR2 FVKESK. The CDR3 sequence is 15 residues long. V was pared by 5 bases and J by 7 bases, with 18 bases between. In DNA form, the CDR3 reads TGTGCCAGCAGCGGAGGGACGGCCGATTGGAATGAGCAGTTCTTC. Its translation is CASSGGTADWNEQFF.

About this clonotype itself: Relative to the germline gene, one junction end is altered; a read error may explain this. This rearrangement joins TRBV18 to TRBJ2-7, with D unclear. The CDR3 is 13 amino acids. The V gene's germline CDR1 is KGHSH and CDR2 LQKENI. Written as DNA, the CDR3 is TGTGCCGGCTCACCAGTGGAAACGGGTGAGCAGTACTTC. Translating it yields CAGSPVETGEQYF.

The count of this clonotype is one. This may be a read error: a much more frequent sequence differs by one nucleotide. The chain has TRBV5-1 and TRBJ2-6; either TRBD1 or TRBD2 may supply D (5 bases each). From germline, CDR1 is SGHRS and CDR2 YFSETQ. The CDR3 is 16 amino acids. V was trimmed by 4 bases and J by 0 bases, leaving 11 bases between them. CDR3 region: CASSTTGASGANVLTF. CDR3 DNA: TGCGCCAGCAGCACTACCGGGGCCTCTGGGGCCAACGTCCTGACTTTC.

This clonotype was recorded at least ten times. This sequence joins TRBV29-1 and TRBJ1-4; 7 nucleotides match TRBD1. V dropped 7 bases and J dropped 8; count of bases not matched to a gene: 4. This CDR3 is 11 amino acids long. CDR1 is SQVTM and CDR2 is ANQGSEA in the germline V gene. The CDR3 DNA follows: TGCAGCGCTGGGACAGACGAAAAACTGTTTTTT. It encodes CSAGTDEKLFF.

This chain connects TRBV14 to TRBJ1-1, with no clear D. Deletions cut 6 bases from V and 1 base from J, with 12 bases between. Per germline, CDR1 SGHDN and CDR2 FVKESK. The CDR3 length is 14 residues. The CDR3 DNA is TGTGCCAGCAGTCAAAGGTGGACGAACACTGAAGCTTTCTTT. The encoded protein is CASSQRWTNTEAFF. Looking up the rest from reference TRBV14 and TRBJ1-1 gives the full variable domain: EAGVTQFPSHSVIEKGQTVTLRCDPISGHDNLYWYRRVMGKEIKFLLHFVKESKQDESGMPNNRFLAERTGGTYSTLKVQPAELEDSGVYFCASSQRWTNTEAFFGQGTRLTVV.

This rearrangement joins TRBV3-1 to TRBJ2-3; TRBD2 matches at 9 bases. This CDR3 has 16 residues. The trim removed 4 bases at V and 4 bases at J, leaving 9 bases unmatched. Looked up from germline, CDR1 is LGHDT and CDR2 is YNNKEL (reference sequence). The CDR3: CASSRSGRGGPDTQYF. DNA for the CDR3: TGTGCCAGCAGCCGATCTGGGCGGGGGGGCCCAGATACGCAGTATTTT.